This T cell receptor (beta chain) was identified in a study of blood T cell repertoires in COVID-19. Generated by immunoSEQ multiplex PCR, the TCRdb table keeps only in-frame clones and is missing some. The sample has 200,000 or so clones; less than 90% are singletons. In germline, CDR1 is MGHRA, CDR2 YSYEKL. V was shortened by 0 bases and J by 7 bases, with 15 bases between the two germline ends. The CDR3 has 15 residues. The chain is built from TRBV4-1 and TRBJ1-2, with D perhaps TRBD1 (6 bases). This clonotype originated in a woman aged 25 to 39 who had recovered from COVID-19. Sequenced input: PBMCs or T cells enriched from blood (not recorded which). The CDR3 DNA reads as TGCGCCAGCAGCCAAGATACGGGGGGCATTGGTGGCTACACCTTC. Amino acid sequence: CASSQDTGGIGGYTF.